What follows describes a single T cell receptor (beta chain). These data belong to a study of T cells expressing NK-cell markers. Whole-study context: Of eight sequenced donors, seven were HCMV-seropositive and one HCMV-seronegative.

The CDR3 extends over 13 amino acids. The germline V gene has CDR1 DFQATT and CDR2 SNEGSKA (reference sequence). TCRdb reprocessed the 5' RACE reads and stores each CDR3 protein as one record, lacking DNA. The sample includes roughly 150,000 distinct CDR3 sequences. This clonotype was obtained from a woman aged 18-70 years in good health. The V and J genes are TRBV20-1 and TRBJ1-2. What was sequenced was blood T cells: a sorted CD56 or NKG2C T cell subset, CD4+ or CD8+ T cells, or bulk PBMC T cells (not recorded which). This chain's CDR3 is CSARLISGYGYTF.